Presented here are 19 T cell receptor beta chains from one specimen sequenced in a study of shared clonotypes between healthy human individuals (TCRdb year 2020). Libraries were constructed by the immunoSEQ multiplex PCR assay. TCRdb's version of the immuneACCESS table is confined to in-frame rearrangements and falls short of the full clone set. An unresolved V gene accounts for under half of the shortfall where checked; the remainder is of unknown origin. This sample comprises about 1 million clones, around 76% of them detected only once. The top ten clonotypes cover less than 1.5% of the sample. The specimen sequenced was memory CD4+ T cells sorted from blood. The cell subset or site tag for this specimen amounts to: CD45RA-negative fraction. Every receptor here comes from a man between 18 and 35 years old in good health.

The chain carries TRBV7-2 and TRBJ2-2; no firm D call. V gave up 2 bases and J gave up 5 bases, with 6 bases separating them. In germline, CDR1 is SGHTA, CDR2 FQGNSA. The CDR3 consists of 13 residues. Here the CDR3 DNA reads TGTGCCAGCAGCTTAAAAACGACCGGGGAGCTGTTTTTT. It encodes CASSLKTTGELFF.

The rearrangement joins TRBV4-1 to TRBJ2-2, with 9 bases that match TRBD2. Germline CDR1 and CDR2: MGHRA and YSYEKL. The CDR3 runs 15 residues. The V segment lost 2 bases and the J segment 4 bases; nucleotides outside the gene matches: 2. CDR3 residues: CASSQLAGITGELFF. For the CDR3, the DNA is TGCGCCAGCAGCCAACTAGCGGGGATCACCGGGGAGCTGTTTTTT.

The rearrangement links TRBV11-2 to TRBJ1-1; D gene unclear. Germline V gene data show CDR1 as SGHAT and CDR2 as FQNNGV. V was pared by 5 bases and J by 0 bases, with 10 bases between. The CDR3 is 14 amino acids. This CDR3 is CASSLGSVNTEAFF. CDR3 bases: TGTGCCAGCAGCCTAGGGTCGGTGAACACTGAAGCTTTCTTT. The full variable domain, rest sourced from reference TRBV11-2 and TRBJ1-1, is EAGVAQSPRYKIIEKRQSVAFWCNPISGHATLYWYQQILGQGPKLLIQFQNNGVVDDSQLPKDRFSAERLKGVDSTLKIQPAKLEDSAVYLCASSLGSVNTEAFFGQGTRLTVV.

This clone appeared a single time. The rearrangement joins TRBV18 to TRBJ2-7; D unclear. V dropped 3 bases and J dropped 6 bases, with 15 bases sitting between them. Germline loops: CDR1 KGHSH, CDR2 LQKENI. This CDR3 is built from 14 residues. The CDR3, as DNA: TGTGCCAGCTCACCCAATACGAGAGAAGGCGAGCAGTACTTC. Its protein product is CASSPNTREGEQYF.

V and J are TRBV5-6 and TRBJ1-6; D unresolved. Germline CDR1 SGHDT, CDR2 YYEEEE. This CDR3 spans 12 amino acids. Trimming left V 2 bases short and J 10 bases short, with 7 bases between. The CDR3 sequence: CASSFEGSPLHF. CDR3 DNA: TGTGCCAGCAGCTTCGAGGGATCACCCCTCCACTTT.

The chain has TRBV5-1 and TRBJ1-5; D is perhaps TRBD1 (5 bases). From germline, CDR1 is SGHRS and CDR2 YFSETQ. V dropped 4 bases and J dropped 2 bases, with 16 bases sitting between them. The CDR3 covers 16 residues. CDR3 amino acids: CASSPGMGDGNQPQHF. In DNA, the CDR3 is TGCGCCAGCAGCCCAGGCATGGGGGATGGCAATCAGCCCCAGCATTTT. Complete variable domain (other parts from reference TRBV5-1 and TRBJ1-5): KAGVTQTPRYLIKTRGQQVTLSCSPISGHRSVSWYQQTPGQGLQFLFEYFSETQRNKGNFPGRFSGRQFSNSRSEMNVSTLELGDSALYLCASSPGMGDGNQPQHFGDGTRLSIL.

The chain carries TRBV5-1 and TRBJ2-5, with D possibly matching TRBD1 (5 bases). CDR1 SGHRS and CDR2 YFSETQ come from the germline V gene. The germline V and J ends were trimmed by 4 bases and 4 bases, with 17 bases remaining between them. The CDR3 consists of 15 residues. CDR3 protein: CASSPGSGNTETQYF. The CDR3 DNA reads TGCGCCAGCAGCCCGGGCTCAGGGAATACAGAGACCCAGTACTTC.

This clone was observed many times. This chain joins TRBV19 and TRBJ2-7, with 7 bases identical to TRBD1. Losses at the gene ends were 1 base for V and 4 bases for J; bases not matched to a gene: 7. CDR3 length: 15 residues. Per germline, CDR1 LNHDA and CDR2 SQIVND (reference sequence). Here the CDR3 DNA reads TGTGCCAGTAGTATAGCTACCGGGACAGATTACGAGCAGTACTTC. Its protein product is CASSIATGTDYEQYF.

The V and J genes are TRBV7-2 and TRBJ1-1; 8 nucleotides agree with TRBD1. V lost 3 bases, J lost 8 bases, and 8 bases stayed unmatched. Germline V gives CDR1 SGHTA, CDR2 FQGNSA. The CDR3 length is 14 residues. CDR3 DNA sequence: TGTGCCAGCAGCTTCGGGACAGGCCGAATGGAAGCTTTCTTT. Translation gives CASSFGTGRMEAFF.

The rearrangement links TRBV18 to TRBJ2-3, with 7 bases that match TRBD1. This CDR3 comprises 19 residues. The germline gives CDR1 KGHSH, CDR2 LQKENI. J gave up 5 bases and V 3 bases, and 20 bases lay outside the gene matches. The CDR3 nucleotides are TGTGCCAGCTCACCCCCGGACAGGAGCTCAACCGGCGGCGTAGATACGCAGTATTTT. It translates to CASSPPDRSSTGGVDTQYF.

This rearrangement joins TRBV5-5 to TRBJ2-3; TRBD1 is a possible D gene (5 bases). Germline-derived CDR1 and CDR2 are SGHKS and YYEKEE (reference sequence). V lost 0 bases to trimming and J lost 9 bases, with 14 bases between them. The CDR3 contains 14 residues. The CDR3: CASSLVGPKETQYF. CDR3 sequence (DNA): TGTGCCAGCAGCTTGGTGGGGCCGAAGGAAACGCAGTATTTT.

The V gene is TRBV7-9, the J gene TRBJ2-3; no clear D gene. The CDR3 consists of 13 residues. CDR1 and CDR2 (germline): SEHNR, FQNEAQ (reference sequence). Trimming took 0 bases from V and 1 from J, leaving 2 bases between them. This chain's CDR3 is CASSLARTDTQYF. The CDR3 region has the DNA TGTGCCAGCAGCTTAGCTCGCACAGATACGCAGTATTTT.

This clone was seen only once. This chain links TRBV10-3 with TRBJ2-1; 14 bases match TRBD2. The CDR3 has 19 residues. The trim removed 6 bases at V and 5 bases at J, leaving 15 bases unmatched. CDR1 ENHRY and CDR2 SYGVKD come from the germline V gene. CDR3 DNA sequence: TGTGCCATCAGCCCCGGACTAGCGGGAGGCCTAGTGGGCCACAATGAGCAGTTCTTC. Residues: CAISPGLAGGLVGHNEQFF.

This clone is a singleton in its sample. This sequence joins TRBV7-9 and TRBJ1-2; 11 bases are shared with TRBD1. V was pared by 1 base and J by 2 bases, with 3 bases of the junction left unmatched. Germline V gene lookup returns CDR1 SEHNR and CDR2 FQNEAQ (reference sequence). The CDR3 runs to 16 residues. The CDR3 bases are TGTGCCAGCAGCTTAGGGACAGGGGGCGAAAACTATGGCTACACCTTC. As protein: CASSLGTGGENYGYTF.

J is TRBJ2-2 and V is TRBV7-2; D ambiguous. V lost 0 bases, J lost 4 bases, and 9 bases lay in between. This CDR3 has 15 amino acids. Germline CDR1 reads SGHTA; CDR2 reads FQGNSA. For the CDR3, the DNA is TGTGCCAGCAGCTTAGCTGGGCGCCGCACCGGGGAGCTGTTTTTT. Translating gives CASSLAGRRTGELFF. The full variable domain, rest sourced from reference TRBV7-2 and TRBJ2-2, is GAGVSQSPSNKVTEKGKDVELRCDPISGHTALYWYRQSLGQGLEFLIYFQGNSAPDKSGLPSDRFSAERTGGSVSTLTIQRTQQEDSAVYLCASSLAGRRTGELFFGEGSRLTVL.

About this clone: One end of the junction is discordant with germline, which a read error may explain. The chain employs TRBV6-5 and TRBJ1-1; TRBD1 is a possible D gene (5 bases). There are 13 residues in the CDR3. Germline lookup yields CDR1 MNHEY and CDR2 SVGAGI. The CDR3 DNA reads TGTGCCATCAGTTCAGGGTGGAACACTGAAGCTTTCTTT. Translation: CAISSGWNTEAFF.

The rearrangement links TRBV9 to TRBJ2-1; D gene ambiguous. The CDR3 contains 15 residues. Looked up from germline, CDR1 is SGDLS and CDR2 is YYNGEE. Trimming removed 0 bases from V and 4 bases from J, with 11 bases in between. CDR3 in DNA: TGTGCCAGCAGCGTAGTCCCTGGACCATACAATGAGCAGTTCTTC. Protein sequence: CASSVVPGPYNEQFF.

The V call is TRBV25-1, the J call TRBJ1-1; D ambiguous. The CDR3 has 13 residues. Trimming removed 2 bases at V and 8 bases at J, with 12 bases between. Germline V gene lookup returns CDR1 MGHDK and CDR2 SYGVNS. This CDR3 reads CASSEPGRGEAFF. In DNA, the CDR3 is TGTGCCAGCAGTGAACCCGGACGGGGAGAAGCTTTCTTT.

This clone was detected only once. The CDR3 protein is CAISEDRGYGYTF. The CDR3 nucleotides read TGTGCCATCAGCGAGGACAGGGGCTATGGCTACACCTTC. The V and J genes are TRBV10-3 and TRBJ1-2; 9 nucleotides agree with TRBD1. The trim removed 6 bases at V and 4 bases at J, leaving 3 bases unmatched. Germline V gene data show CDR1 as ENHRY and CDR2 as SYGVKD. The CDR3 spans 13 residues.